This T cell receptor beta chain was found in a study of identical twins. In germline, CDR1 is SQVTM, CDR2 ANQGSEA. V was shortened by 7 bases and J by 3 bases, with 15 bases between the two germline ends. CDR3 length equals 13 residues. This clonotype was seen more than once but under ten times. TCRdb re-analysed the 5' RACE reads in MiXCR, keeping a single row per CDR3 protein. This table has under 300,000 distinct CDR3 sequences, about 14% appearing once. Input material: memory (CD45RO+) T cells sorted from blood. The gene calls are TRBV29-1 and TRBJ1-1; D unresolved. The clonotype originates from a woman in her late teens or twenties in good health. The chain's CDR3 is CSAQTHLDTEAFF. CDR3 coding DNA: TGCAGCGCCCAGACACACTTAGACACTGAAGCTTTCTTT.